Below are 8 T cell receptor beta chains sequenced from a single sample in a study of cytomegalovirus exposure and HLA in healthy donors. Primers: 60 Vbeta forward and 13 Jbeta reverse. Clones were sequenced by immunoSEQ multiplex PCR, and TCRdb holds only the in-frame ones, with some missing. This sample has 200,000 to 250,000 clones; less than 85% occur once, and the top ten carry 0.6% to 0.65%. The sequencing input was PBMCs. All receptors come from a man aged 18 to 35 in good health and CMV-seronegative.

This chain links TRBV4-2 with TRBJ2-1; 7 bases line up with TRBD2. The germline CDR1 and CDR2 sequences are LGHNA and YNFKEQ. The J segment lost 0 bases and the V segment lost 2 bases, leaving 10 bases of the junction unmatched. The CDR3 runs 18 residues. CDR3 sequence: CASSQTARTRGSYNEQFF. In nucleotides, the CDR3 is TGTGCCAGCAGCCAAACTGCCCGGACTAGGGGCTCCTACAATGAGCAGTTCTTC.

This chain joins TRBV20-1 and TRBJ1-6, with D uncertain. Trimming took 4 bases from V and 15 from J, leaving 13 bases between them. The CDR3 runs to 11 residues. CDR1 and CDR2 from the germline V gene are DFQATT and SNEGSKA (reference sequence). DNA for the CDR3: TGCAGTGCTACCCGGGATGGCAACCTCCACTTT. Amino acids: CSATRDGNLHF.

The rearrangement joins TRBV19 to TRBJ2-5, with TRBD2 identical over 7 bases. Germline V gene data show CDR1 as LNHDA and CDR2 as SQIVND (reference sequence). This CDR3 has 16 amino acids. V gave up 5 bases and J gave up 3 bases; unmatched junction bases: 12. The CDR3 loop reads CASSLGLVSLKETQYF. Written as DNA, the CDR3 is TGTGCCAGTAGTCTAGGACTAGTTTCTCTCAAAGAGACCCAGTACTTC.

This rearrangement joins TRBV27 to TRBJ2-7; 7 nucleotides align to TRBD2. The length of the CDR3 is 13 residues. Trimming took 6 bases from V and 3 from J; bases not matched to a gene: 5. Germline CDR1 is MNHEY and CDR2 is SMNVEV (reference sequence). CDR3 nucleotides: TGTGCCAGCAGCCCGGGACTAAACTACGAGCAGTACTTC. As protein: CASSPGLNYEQYF.

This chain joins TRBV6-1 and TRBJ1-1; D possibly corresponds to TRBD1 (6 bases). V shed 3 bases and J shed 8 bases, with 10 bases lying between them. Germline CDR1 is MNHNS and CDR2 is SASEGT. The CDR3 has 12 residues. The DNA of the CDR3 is TGTGCCAGCAGTGAGGACAGTTCAGAAGCTTTCTTT. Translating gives CASSEDSSEAFF.

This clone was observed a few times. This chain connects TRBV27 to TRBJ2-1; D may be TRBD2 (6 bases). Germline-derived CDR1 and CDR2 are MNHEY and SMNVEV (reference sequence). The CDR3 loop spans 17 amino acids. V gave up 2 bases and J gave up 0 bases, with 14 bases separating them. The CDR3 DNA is TGTGCCAGCAGTTTAGTTTACAGCGGGTACTCCTACAATGAGCAGTTCTTC. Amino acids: CASSLVYSGYSYNEQFF.

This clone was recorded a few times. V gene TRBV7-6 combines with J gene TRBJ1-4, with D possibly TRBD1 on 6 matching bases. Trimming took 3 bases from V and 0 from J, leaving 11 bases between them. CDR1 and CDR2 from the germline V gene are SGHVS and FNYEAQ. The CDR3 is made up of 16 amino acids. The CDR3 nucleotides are TGTGCCAGCAGCTTCAACAGGGCCCCAACTAATGAAAAACTGTTTTTT. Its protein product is CASSFNRAPTNEKLFF. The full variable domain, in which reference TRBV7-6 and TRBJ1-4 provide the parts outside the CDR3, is GAGVSQSPRYKVTKRGQDVALRCDPISGHVSLYWYRQALGQGPEFLTYFNYEAQQDKSGLPNDRFSAERPEGSISTLTIQRTEQRDSAMYRCASSFNRAPTNEKLFFGSGTQLSVL.

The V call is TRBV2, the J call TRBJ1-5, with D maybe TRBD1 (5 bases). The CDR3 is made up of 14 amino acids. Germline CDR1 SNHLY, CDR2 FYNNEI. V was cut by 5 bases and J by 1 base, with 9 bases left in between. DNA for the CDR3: TGTGCCAGCAGTTCGCGGGGGAGCAATCAGCCCCAGCATTTT. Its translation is CASSSRGSNQPQHF.